The 7 T cell receptor beta chains listed next were all sequenced from one sample in a study of blood T cell repertoires in COVID-19. The table came from immunoSEQ multiplex PCR; TCRdb's copy has only in-frame clones and leaves some out. The data show about 110,000 clones, with roughly four fifths seen just once and 6.2% held by the top ten. Sequenced sample: peripheral blood. The receptors originated from a man of 80 years or more with COVID-19, enrolled during active disease.

The chain links TRBV7-2 to TRBJ2-3; 8 bases line up with TRBD2. This CDR3 contains 16 residues. CDR1 and CDR2 from the germline V gene are SGHTA and FQGNSA. J lost 3 bases, V lost 5 bases, and 10 bases had no gene match. The CDR3 nucleotides are TGTGCCAGCAGCCCCACAGCGGGAGTAGGGACAGATACGCAGTATTTT. Protein product: CASSPTAGVGTDTQYF.

This chain uses TRBV5-1 with TRBJ2-2; D is perhaps TRBD2 (5 bases). Per the germline V gene, CDR1 is SGHRS and CDR2 is YFSETQ. Between the trimmed V and J ends, which lost 5 bases and 4 bases, there was a span of 12 bases. The CDR3 extends over 14 amino acids. The CDR3 is CASSIAGSTGELFF. The CDR3 DNA is TGCGCCAGCAGTATAGCTGGGAGCACCGGGGAGCTGTTTTTT.

The J gene is TRBJ2-3, the V gene TRBV4-1; TRBD2 aligns across 12 bases. Per the germline V gene, CDR1 is MGHRA and CDR2 is YSYEKL. V lost 4 bases to trimming and J lost 4 bases; unmatched junction nucleotides: 9. There are 17 residues in the CDR3. CDR3 loop: CASSPPSGRAGADTQYF. Written as DNA, the CDR3 is TGCGCCAGCAGCCCCCCTAGCGGGAGGGCCGGGGCAGATACGCAGTATTTT.

The CDR3 DNA reads TGCGCCAGCACACAGGGCACCGGCTCCTACGAGCAGTACTTC. Translating it yields CASTQGTGSYEQYF. This chain links TRBV5-1 with TRBJ2-7; a weak D match, TRBD1 (6 bases). The CDR3 spans 14 residues. CDR1 is SGHRS, CDR2 YFSETQ, per germline. V lost 6 bases, J lost 0 bases, and 13 bases lay in between.

This chain connects TRBV6-1 to TRBJ2-7, with D possibly being TRBD2 (7 bases). Trimming stripped 0 bases from V and 0 bases from J, with 12 bases between. The CDR3 loop spans 16 amino acids. Per germline, CDR1 MNHNS and CDR2 SASEGT. The CDR3 sequence: CASSEALGGVSYEQYF. CDR3 coding DNA: TGTGCCAGCAGTGAAGCGCTAGGGGGGGTCTCCTACGAGCAGTACTTC.

This clone has just a few counts. This rearrangement joins TRBV2 to TRBJ2-2; maybe TRBD2 (5 bases). This CDR3 region has 14 residues. In germline, CDR1 is SNHLY, CDR2 FYNNEI. Trimming shortened V by 6 bases and J by 3 bases, and 11 bases separated the two germline ends. The CDR3 region is CASRSQRDTGELFF. The CDR3 coding sequence is TGTGCCAGCAGATCCCAGAGGGACACCGGGGAGCTGTTTTTT.

V and J are TRBV6-5 and TRBJ1-2; TRBD1 matches 10 bases. The CDR3 runs to 14 residues. CDR1 and CDR2 from the germline V gene are MNHEY and SVGAGI. J gave up 8 bases and V 2 bases, and 5 bases lay outside the gene matches. The CDR3 spells CASSYVGTGVGYTF. The CDR3 coding sequence is TGTGCCAGCAGTTACGTCGGGACAGGGGTCGGCTACACCTTC.